This T cell receptor beta chain was identified in a study of neoadjuvant anti-PD-1 for oral cavity cancer. Across the study: Patients without progression received a fourth nivolumab dose around day 43, then surgical resection on days 50-56. The study, taken as a whole, reports: Only a few patients per response group were TCR-analyzed; validation needed.

The CDR3 consists of 15 residues. The germline CDR1 and CDR2 sequences are MNHEY and SMNVEV (reference sequence). With V trimmed by 3 bases and J by 5 bases, 8 bases remained unmatched. Of note for this clone: What it recognizes is unknown.

Six replicates per PBMC sample, mostly from 450 to 600 ng of genomic DNA. Clones were sequenced by immunoSEQ multiplex PCR, and TCRdb holds only the in-frame ones, with some missing. The table has 15,000 to 20,000 clones, over 65% seen once. The source material was PBMCs, sampled before nivolumab (anti-PD-1) treatment. This TCR was sampled from a person between 35 and 79 years old with oral cavity squamous cell carcinoma. The chain is built from TRBV27 and TRBJ2-5; 8 positions agree with TRBD2. CDR3 residues: CASSFSRTSKETQYF. The CDR3 nucleotides read TGTGCCAGCAGTTTCTCTCGGACTAGCAAGGAGACCCAGTACTTC.